This TCR beta chain stems from a study of regulatory T cells in long-lasting Graves disease. There are 14 residues in the CDR3. Trimming took 3 bases from V and 7 from J, leaving 10 bases between them. Germline V gene lookup returns CDR1 WSHSY and CDR2 SAAADI. According to the study, TCR beta libraries were built with iRepertoire HTBI primers and CDR3-region Arm-PCR. Under the authors' procedure: The study identified around 62 TRBV and about 14 TRBJ segments across samples. MiXCR was run by TCRdb on the multiplex PCR reads, yielding one entry per CDR3 protein. V and J calls and clone size were set by TCRdb, not the authors. The sample shows roughly 530,000 distinct CDR3 sequences, 15% to 20% of them seen only once. This clonotype was detected ten times or more. Described time point: newly diagnosed GD, antithyroid drugs for less than 3 months. Construction of the TCR library relied on RNA isolated from PBMCs.

The same data also contributed to another study, on T cells in Graves' hyperthyroidism and ophthalmopathy.

The TCR was taken from a woman aged 40-60 years with Graves disease. Sequences were derived from peripheral blood mononuclear cells (PBMCs), sampled at new diagnosis, from a patient treated with antithyroid drugs. The chain has TRBV10-2 and TRBJ1-6; D gene unclear. The chain's CDR3 is CASSERGSNSPLHF. CDR3 nucleotide sequence: TGCGCCAGCAGTGAACGAGGGTCGAATTCACCCCTCCACTTT.